Included here is one TCR beta chain sequence, with context. This specimen comes from a study of blood T cell repertoires in COVID-19. Repertoires were generated with immunoSEQ multiplex PCR, while TCRdb's copy carries only in-frame clones and drops some. The sample contains around 150,000 clones, 80% of which appear only once. The origin of this receptor is a man between 40 and 49 years old who had recovered from COVID-19. Sequencing was done on a sample of PBMCs or T cells enriched from blood (not recorded which).

The CDR3 protein is CAIRGQNSGNTIYF. The DNA of the CDR3 is TGTGCCATCAGAGGACAGAACTCTGGAAACACCATATATTTT. The chain joins TRBV10-3 to TRBJ1-3; weak D call: TRBD1 (6 bases). The V and J ends lost 6 bases and 0 bases respectively, with 9 bases between them. Germline CDR1 is ENHRY and CDR2 is SYGVKD. This CDR3 has 14 amino acids.